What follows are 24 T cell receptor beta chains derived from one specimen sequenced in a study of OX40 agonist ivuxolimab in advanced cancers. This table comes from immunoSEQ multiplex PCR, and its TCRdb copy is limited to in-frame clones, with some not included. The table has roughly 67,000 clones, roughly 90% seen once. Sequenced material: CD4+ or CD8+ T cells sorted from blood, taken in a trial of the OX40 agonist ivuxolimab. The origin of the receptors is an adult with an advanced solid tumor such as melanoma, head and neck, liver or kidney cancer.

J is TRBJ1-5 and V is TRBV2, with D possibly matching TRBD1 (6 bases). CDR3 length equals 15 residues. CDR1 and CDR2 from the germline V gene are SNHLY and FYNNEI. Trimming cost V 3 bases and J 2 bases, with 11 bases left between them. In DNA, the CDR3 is TGTGCCAGCAGTGACACAGGGTCCGGCAATCAGCCCCAGCATTTT. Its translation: CASSDTGSGNQPQHF.

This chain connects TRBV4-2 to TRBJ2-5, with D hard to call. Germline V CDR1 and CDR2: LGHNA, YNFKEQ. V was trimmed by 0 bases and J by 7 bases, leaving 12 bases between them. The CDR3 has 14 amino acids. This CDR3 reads CASSQEAVGGTQYF. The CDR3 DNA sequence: TGTGCCAGCAGCCAAGAGGCGGTTGGCGGGACCCAGTACTTC.

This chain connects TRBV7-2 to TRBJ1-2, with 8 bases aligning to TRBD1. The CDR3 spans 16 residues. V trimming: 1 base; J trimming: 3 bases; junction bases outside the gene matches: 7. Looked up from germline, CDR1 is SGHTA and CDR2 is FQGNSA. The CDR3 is CASSLGGQAKYYGYTF. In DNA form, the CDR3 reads TGTGCCAGCAGCTTAGGGGGACAGGCTAAGTACTATGGCTACACCTTC.

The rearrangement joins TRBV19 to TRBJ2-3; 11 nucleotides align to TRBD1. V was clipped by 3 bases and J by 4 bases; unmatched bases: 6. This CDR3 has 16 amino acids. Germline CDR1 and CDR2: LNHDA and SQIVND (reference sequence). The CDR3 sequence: CASSIIPGQGADTQYF. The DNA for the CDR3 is TGTGCCAGTAGTATCATACCGGGACAGGGGGCAGATACGCAGTATTTT.

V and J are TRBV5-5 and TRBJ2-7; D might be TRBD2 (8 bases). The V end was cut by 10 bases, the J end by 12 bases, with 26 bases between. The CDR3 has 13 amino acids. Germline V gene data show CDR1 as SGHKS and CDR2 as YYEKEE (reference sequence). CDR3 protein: CASGGTGQPLWYF. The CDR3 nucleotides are TGTGCCTCGGGGGGGACGGGACAGCCCCTGTGGTACTTC.

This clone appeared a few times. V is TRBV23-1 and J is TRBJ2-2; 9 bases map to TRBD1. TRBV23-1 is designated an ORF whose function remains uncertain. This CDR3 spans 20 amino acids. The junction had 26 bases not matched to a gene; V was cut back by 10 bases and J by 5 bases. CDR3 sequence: CATGGPPGGDRELRTGELFF. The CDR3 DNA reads TGCGCCACCGGGGGCCCCCCCGGAGGGGACAGGGAATTGAGAACCGGGGAGCTGTTTTTT.

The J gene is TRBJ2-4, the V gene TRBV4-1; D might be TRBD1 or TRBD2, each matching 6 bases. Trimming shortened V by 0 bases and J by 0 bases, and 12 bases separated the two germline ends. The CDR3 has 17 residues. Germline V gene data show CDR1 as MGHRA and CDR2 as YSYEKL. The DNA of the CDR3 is TGCGCCAGCAGCCAAGAGGGGGGCCGACTAGCCAAAAACATTCAGTACTTC. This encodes CASSQEGGRLAKNIQYF.

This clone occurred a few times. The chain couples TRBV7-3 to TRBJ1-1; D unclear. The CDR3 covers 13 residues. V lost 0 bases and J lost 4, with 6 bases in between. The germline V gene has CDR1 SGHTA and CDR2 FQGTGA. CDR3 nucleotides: TGTGCCAGCAGCTTAACGTTACGCACTGAAGCTTTCTTT. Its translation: CASSLTLRTEAFF.

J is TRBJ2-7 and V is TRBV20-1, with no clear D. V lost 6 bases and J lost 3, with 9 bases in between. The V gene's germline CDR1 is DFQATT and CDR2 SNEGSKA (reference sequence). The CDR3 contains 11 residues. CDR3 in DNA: TGCAGTGCCCCGGTCAGCTACGAGCAGTACTTC. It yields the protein CSAPVSYEQYF.

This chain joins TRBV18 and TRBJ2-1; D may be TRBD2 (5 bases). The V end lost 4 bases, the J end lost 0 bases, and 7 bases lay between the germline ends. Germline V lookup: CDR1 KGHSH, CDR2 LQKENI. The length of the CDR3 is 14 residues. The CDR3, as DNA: TGTGCCAGCTCACTACGGGACTCCTACAATGAGCAGTTCTTC. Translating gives CASSLRDSYNEQFF.

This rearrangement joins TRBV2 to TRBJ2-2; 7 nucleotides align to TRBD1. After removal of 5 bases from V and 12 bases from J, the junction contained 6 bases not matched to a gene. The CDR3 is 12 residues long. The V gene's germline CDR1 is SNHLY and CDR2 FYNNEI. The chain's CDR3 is CASSFDRDKLFF. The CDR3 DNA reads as TGTGCCAGCAGTTTCGACAGGGATAAGCTGTTTTTT. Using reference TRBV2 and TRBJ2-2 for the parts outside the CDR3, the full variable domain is EPEVTQTPSHQVTQMGQEVILRCVPISNHLYFYWYRQILGQKVEFLVSFYNNEISEKSEIFDDQFSVERPDGSNFTLKIRSTKLEDSAMYFCASSFDRDKLFFGEGSRLTVL.

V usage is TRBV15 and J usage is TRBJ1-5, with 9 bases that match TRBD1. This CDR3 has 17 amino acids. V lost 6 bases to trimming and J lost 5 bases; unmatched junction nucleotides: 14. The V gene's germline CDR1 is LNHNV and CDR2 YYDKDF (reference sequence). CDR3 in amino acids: CATSPRGPGQGHQPQHF. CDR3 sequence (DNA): TGTGCCACCAGTCCAAGGGGACCGGGACAGGGCCATCAGCCCCAGCATTTT. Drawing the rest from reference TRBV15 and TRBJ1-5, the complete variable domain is DAMVIQNPRYQVTQFGKPVTLSCSQTLNHNVMYWYQQKSSQAPKLLFHYYDKDFNNEADTPDNFQSRRPNTSFCFLDIRSPGLGDTAMYLCATSPRGPGQGHQPQHFGDGTRLSIL.

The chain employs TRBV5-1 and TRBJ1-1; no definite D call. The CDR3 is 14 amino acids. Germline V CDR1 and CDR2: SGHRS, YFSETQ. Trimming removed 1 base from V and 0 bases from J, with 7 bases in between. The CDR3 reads CASSLRQVNTEAFF. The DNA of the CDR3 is TGCGCCAGCAGCTTGAGGCAGGTGAACACTGAAGCTTTCTTT.

The CDR3 spells CAISPEQGGNYGYTF. As DNA, the CDR3 is TGTGCCATCAGTCCGGAGCAGGGTGGGAACTATGGCTACACCTTC. J is TRBJ1-2 and V is TRBV10-3, with D perhaps matching TRBD1 (5 bases). This CDR3 is 15 amino acids long. V lost 5 bases and J 2 bases, leaving 15 bases between the germline ends. Per the germline V gene, CDR1 is ENHRY and CDR2 is SYGVKD.

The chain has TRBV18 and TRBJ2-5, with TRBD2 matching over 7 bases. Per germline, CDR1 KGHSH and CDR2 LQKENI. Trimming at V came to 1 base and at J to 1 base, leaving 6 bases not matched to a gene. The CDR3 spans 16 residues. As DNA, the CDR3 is TGTGCCAGCTCACCACAGCCTAGCGGAATCCAAGAGACCCAGTACTTC. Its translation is CASSPQPSGIQETQYF.

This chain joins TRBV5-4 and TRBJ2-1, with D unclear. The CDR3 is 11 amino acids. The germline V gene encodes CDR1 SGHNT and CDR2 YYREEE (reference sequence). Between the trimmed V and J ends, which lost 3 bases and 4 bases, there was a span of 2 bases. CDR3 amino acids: CASSSYNEQFF. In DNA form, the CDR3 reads TGTGCCAGCAGCTCTTACAATGAGCAGTTCTTC.

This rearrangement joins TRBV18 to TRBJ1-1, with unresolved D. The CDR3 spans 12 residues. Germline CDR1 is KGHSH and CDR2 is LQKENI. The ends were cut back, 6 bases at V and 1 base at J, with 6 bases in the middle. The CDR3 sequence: CASSRTNTEAFF. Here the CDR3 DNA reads TGTGCCAGCTCCCGGACGAACACTGAAGCTTTCTTT.

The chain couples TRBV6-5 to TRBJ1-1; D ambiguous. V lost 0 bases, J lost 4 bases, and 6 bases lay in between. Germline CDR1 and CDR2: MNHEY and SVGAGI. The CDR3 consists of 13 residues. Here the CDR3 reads CASSYSYITEAFF. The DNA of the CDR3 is TGTGCCAGCAGTTACTCGTATATCACTGAAGCTTTCTTT.

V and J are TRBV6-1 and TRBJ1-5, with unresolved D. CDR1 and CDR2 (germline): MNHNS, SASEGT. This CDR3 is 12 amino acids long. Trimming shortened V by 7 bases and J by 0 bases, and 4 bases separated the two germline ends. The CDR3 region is CASTYSNQPQHF. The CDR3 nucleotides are TGTGCCAGCACGTATAGCAATCAGCCCCAGCATTTT.

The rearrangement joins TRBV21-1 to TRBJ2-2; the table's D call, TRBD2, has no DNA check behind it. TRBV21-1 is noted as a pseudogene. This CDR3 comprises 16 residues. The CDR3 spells CASSNHWAGRGGELFF. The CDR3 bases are TGTGCCAGCAGCAACCACTGGGCAGGACGGGGCGGGGAGCTGTTTTTT.

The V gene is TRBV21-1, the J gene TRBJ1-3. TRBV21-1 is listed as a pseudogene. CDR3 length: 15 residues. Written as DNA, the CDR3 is TGTGCCAGCAGCAATGGGGGGGCTCTTCGAAACACCATATATTTT. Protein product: CASSNGGALRNTIYF.

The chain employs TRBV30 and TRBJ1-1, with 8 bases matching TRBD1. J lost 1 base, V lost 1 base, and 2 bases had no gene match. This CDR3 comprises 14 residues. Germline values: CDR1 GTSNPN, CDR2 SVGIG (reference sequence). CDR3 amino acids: CAWSAGQGNTEAFF. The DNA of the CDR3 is TGTGCCTGGAGTGCCGGACAGGGGAACACTGAAGCTTTCTTT.

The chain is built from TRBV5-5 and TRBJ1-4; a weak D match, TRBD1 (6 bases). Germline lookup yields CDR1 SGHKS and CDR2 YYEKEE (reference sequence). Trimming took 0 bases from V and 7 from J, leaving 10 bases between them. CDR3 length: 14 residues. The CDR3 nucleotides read TGTGCCAGCAGCTTGGGCAGGGGAGGTGAAAAACTGTTTTTT. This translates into CASSLGRGGEKLFF.

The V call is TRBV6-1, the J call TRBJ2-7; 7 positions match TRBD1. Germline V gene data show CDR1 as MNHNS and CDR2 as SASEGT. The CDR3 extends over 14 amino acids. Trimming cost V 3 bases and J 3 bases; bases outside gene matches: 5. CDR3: CASSDTGQIYEQYF. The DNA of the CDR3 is TGTGCCAGCAGTGATACGGGACAGATCTACGAGCAGTACTTC.